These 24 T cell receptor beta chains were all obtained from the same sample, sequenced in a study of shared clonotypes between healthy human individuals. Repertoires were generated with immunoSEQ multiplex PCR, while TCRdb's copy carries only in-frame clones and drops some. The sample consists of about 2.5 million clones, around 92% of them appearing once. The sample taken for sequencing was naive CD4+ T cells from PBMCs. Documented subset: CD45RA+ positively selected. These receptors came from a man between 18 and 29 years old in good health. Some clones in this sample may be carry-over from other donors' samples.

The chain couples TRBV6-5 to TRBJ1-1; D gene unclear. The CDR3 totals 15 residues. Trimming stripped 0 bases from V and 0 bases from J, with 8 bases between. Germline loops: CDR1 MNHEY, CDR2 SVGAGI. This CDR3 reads CASSYSSSMNTEAFF. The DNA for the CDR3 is TGTGCCAGCAGTTACTCTAGCAGCATGAACACTGAAGCTTTCTTT.

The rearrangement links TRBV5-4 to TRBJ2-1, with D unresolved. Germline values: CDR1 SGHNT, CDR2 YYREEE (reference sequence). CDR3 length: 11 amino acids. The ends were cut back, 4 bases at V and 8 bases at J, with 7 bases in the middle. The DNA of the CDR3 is TGTGCCAGCAGCCAGTATTATGAGCAGTTCTTC. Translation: CASSQYYEQFF.

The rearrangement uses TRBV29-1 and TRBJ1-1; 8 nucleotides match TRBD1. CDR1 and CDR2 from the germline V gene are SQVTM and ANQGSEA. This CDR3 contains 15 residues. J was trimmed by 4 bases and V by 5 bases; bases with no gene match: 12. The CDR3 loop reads CSVYRGQGLSTEAFF. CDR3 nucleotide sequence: TGCAGCGTTTACCGCGGACAGGGACTAAGCACTGAAGCTTTCTTT.

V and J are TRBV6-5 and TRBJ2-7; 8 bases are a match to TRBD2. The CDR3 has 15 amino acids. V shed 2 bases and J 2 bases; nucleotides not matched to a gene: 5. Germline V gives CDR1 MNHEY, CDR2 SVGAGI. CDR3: CASSYGIAGTYEQYF. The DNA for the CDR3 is TGTGCCAGCAGTTACGGGATAGCGGGAACCTACGAGCAGTACTTC.

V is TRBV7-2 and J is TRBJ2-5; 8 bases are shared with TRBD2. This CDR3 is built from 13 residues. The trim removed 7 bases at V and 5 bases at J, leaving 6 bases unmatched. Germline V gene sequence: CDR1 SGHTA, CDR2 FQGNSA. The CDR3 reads CASTERGLETQYF. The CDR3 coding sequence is TGTGCCAGCACCGAGCGGGGGCTCGAGACCCAGTACTTC. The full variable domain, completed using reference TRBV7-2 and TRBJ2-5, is GAGVSQSPSNKVTEKGKDVELRCDPISGHTALYWYRQSLGQGLEFLIYFQGNSAPDKSGLPSDRFSAERTGGSVSTLTIQRTQQEDSAVYLCASTERGLETQYFGPGTRLLVL.

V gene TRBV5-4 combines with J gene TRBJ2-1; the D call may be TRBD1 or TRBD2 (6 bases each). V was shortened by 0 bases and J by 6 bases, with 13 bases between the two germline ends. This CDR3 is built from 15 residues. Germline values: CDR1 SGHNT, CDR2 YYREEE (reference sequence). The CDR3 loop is CASSLDGGGGNEQFF. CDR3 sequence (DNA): TGTGCCAGCAGCTTGGATGGCGGAGGGGGCAATGAGCAGTTCTTC. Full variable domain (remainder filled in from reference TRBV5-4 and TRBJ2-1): ETGVTQSPTHLIKTRGQQVTLRCSSQSGHNTVSWYQQALGQGPQFIFQYYREEENGRGNFPPRFSGLQFPNYSSELNVNALELDDSALYLCASSLDGGGGNEQFFGPGTRLTVL.

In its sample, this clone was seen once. CDR3 in DNA: TGTGCCAGCAGTCCGAACTTGCCCCTTGAAGCTTTCTTT. Translated: CASSPNLPLEAFF. The V call is TRBV28, the J call TRBJ1-1, with D unclear. This CDR3 contains 13 residues. Germline CDR1 is MDHEN and CDR2 is SYDVKM. The germline V and J ends were trimmed by 5 bases and 7 bases, with 14 bases remaining between them.

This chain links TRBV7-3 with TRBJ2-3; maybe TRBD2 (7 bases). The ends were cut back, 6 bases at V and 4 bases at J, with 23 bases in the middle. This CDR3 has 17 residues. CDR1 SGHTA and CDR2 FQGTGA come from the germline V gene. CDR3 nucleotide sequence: TGTGCCAGCAGTCAGGGGCTCACTAGCGATAGCGCAGATACGCAGTATTTT. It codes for CASSQGLTSDSADTQYF.

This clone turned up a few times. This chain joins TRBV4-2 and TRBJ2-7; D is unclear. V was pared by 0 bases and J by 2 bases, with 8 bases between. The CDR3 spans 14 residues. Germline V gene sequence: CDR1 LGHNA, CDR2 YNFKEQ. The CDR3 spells CASSQDGVTYEQYF. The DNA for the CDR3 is TGTGCCAGCAGCCAAGATGGAGTAACCTACGAGCAGTACTTC.

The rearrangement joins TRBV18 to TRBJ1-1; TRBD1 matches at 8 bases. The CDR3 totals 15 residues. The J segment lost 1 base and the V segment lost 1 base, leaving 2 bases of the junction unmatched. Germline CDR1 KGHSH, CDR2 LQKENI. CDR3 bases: TGTGCCAGCTCACCACTAGACAGGGGGAACACTGAAGCTTTCTTT. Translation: CASSPLDRGNTEAFF.

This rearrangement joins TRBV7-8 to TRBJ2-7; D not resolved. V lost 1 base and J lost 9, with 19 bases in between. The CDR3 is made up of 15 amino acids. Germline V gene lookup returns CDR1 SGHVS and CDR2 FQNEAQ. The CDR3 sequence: CASSLGLPLLFGQYF. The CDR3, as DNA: TGTGCCAGCAGCTTAGGCTTACCCTTACTTTTCGGGCAGTACTTC.

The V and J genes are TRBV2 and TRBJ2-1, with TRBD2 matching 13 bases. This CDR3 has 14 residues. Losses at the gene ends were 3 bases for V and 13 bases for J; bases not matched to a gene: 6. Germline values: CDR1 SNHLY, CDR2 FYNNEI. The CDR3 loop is CASSDGLAGVGQFF. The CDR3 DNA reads TGTGCCAGCAGTGATGGACTAGCGGGAGTAGGACAGTTCTTC. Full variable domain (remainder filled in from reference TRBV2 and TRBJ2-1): EPEVTQTPSHQVTQMGQEVILRCVPISNHLYFYWYRQILGQKVEFLVSFYNNEISEKSEIFDDQFSVERPDGSNFTLKIRSTKLEDSAMYFCASSDGLAGVGQFFGPGTRLTVL.

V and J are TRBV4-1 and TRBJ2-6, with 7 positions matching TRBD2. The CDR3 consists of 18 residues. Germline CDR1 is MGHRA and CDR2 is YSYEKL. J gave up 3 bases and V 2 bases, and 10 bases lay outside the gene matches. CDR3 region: CASSQYALASSGANVLTF. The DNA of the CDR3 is TGCGCCAGCAGCCAATACGCACTAGCGTCGAGTGGGGCCAACGTCCTGACTTTC.

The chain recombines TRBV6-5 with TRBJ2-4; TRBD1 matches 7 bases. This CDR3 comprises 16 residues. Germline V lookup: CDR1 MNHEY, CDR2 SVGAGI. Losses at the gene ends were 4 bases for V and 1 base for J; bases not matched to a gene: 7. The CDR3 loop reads CASSLTGNSAKNIQYF. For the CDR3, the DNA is TGTGCCAGCAGTTTGACAGGGAACAGCGCCAAAAACATTCAGTACTTC.

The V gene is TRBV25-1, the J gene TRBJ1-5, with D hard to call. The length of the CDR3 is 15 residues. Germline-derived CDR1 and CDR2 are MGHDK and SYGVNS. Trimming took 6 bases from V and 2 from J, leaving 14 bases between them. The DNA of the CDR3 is TGTGCCAGCAGGAATAGGGTCCGGGGCAATCAGCCCCAGCATTTT. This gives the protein CASRNRVRGNQPQHF.

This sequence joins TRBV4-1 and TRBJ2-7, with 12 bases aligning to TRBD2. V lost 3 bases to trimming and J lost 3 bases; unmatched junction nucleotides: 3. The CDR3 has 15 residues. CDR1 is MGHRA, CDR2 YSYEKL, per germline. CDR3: CASSQAGLAGYEQYF. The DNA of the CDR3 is TGCGCCAGCAGCCAGGCGGGACTAGCGGGCTACGAGCAGTACTTC.

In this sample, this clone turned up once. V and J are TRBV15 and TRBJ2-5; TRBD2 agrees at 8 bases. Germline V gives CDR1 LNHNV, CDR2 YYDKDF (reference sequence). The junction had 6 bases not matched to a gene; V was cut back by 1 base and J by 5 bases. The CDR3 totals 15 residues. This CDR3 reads CATSRGGGRPETQYF. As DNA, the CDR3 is TGTGCCACCAGCAGAGGAGGCGGGAGGCCGGAGACCCAGTACTTC.

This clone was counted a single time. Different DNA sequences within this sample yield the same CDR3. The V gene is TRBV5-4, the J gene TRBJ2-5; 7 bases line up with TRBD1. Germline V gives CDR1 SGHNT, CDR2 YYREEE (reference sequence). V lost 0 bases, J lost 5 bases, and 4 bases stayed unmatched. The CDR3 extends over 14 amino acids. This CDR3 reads CASSLEDRQETQYF. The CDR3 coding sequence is TGTGCCAGCAGCTTGGAGGACAGGCAGGAGACCCAGTACTTC.

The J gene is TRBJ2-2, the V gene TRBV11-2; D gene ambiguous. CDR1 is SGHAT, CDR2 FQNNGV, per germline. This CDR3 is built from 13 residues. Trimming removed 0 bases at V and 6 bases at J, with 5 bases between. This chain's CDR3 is CASSLDSAGELFF. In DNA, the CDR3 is TGTGCCAGCAGCTTAGATTCCGCCGGGGAGCTGTTTTTT.

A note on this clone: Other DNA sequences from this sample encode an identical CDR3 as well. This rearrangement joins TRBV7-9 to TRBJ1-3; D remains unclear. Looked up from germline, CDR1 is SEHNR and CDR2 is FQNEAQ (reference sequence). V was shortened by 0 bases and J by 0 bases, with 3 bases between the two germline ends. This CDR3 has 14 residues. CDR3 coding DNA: TGTGCCAGCAGCTTAGCGAGCTCTGGAAACACCATATATTTT. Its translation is CASSLASSGNTIYF.

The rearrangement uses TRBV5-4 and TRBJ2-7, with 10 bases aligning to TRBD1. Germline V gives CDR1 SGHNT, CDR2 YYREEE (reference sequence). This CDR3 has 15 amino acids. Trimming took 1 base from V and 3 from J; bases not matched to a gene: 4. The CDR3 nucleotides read TGTGCCAGCAGCTTGACCCGGACAGGGGGCTACGAGCAGTACTTC. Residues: CASSLTRTGGYEQYF.

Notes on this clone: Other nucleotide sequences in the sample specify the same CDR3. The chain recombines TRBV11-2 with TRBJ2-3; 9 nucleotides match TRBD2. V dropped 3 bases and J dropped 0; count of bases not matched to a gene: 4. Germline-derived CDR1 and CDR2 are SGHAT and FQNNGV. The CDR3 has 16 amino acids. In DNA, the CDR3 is TGTGCCAGCAGCTTGGATACTAGCGGGAGCACAGATACGCAGTATTTT. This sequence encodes CASSLDTSGSTDTQYF.

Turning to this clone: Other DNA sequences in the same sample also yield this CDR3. CDR3 residues: CASSYSIYSNQPQHF. The CDR3 DNA follows: TGTGCCAGCAGTTACTCCATCTATAGCAATCAGCCCCAGCATTTT. The rearrangement joins TRBV6-5 to TRBJ1-5, with D unclear. V was shortened by 0 bases and J by 0 bases, with 6 bases between the two germline ends. The CDR3 totals 15 residues. Germline V CDR1 and CDR2: MNHEY, SVGAGI.

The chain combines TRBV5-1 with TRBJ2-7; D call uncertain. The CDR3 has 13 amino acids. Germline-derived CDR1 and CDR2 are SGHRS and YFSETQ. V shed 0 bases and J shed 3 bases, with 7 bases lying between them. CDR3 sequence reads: CASSLVSDYEQYF. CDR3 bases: TGCGCCAGCAGCTTGGTGTCGGACTACGAGCAGTACTTC.